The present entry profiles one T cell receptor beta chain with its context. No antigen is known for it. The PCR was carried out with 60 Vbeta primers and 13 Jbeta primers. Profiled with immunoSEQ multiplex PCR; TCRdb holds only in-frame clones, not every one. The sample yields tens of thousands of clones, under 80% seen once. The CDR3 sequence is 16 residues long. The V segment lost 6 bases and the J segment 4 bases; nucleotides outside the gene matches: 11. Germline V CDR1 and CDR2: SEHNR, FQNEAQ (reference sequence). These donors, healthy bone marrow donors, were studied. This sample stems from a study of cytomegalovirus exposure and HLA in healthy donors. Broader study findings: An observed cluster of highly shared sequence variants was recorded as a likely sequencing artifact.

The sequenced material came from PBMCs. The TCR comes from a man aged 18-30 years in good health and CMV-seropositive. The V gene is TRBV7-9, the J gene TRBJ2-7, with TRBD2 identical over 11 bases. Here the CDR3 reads CASSQFSGRVGYEQYF. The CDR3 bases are TGTGCCAGCAGTCAATTTAGCGGGAGGGTAGGTTACGAGCAGTACTTC.